The 3 T cell receptor beta chains presented below share a single source sample, sequenced in a study. TCRdb reprocessed the RT-PCR reads via MiXCR and lists one record per CDR3 protein. The data contain about 680,000 distinct CDR3 sequences, about 14% of them singletons. Source material: memory CD4+ T cells from blood. All receptors come from a female donor in good health, serving as a healthy control.

This clonotype was observed at least ten times. This rearrangement joins TRBV12-3 or TRBV12-4 to TRBJ2-7; either TRBD1 or TRBD2 may fit D (5 bases each). V was pared by 4 bases and J by 2 bases, with 12 bases between. This CDR3 region has 14 residues. Here the CDR3 reads CASSYRLGAYEQYF. The DNA for the CDR3 is TGTGCCAGCAGTTATCGACTGGGGGCCTACGAGCAGTACTTC.

This clonotype was observed a handful of times. V is TRBV10-1 and J is TRBJ1-2; 11 nucleotides match TRBD1. CDR1 and CDR2 from the germline V gene are WNHNN and SYGVQD (reference sequence). The ends lost 6 bases at V and 6 bases at J; junction bases unmatched: 6. This CDR3 spans 14 amino acids. CDR3 DNA sequence: TGCGCCAGCAGGTGGACAGGGGGCGAACATGGCTACACCTTC. Translated: CASRWTGGEHGYTF.

This clonotype has just a few counts. The gene calls are TRBV6-5 and TRBJ2-5; perhaps TRBD2 as D (6 bases). Trimming removed 6 bases at V and 3 bases at J, with 23 bases between. CDR1 MNHEY and CDR2 SVGAGI come from the germline V gene. The CDR3 is 17 residues long. CDR3 sequence (DNA): TGTGCCAGCAGCCCCCCGGGTGGGGGGACGGGGGAAGAGACCCAGTACTTC. It codes for CASSPPGGGTGEETQYF.